A selection of T cell receptor beta chains follows, all from one sample in a study of T-cell memory formation after mild COVID-19. TCRdb recomputed calls from the 5' RACE reads with MiXCR, one row per CDR3 protein. The sample lists around 120,000 distinct CDR3 sequences, 16% occurring once. The specimen sequenced was PBMCs or a T cell subset sorted from them (not recorded which). The receptors were sampled from an adult woman who had mild COVID-19 (a few samples of this study predate the infection). Cell type and time point are not known. The CDR3 runs from the conserved cysteine through the conserved F or W. The D gene is left open where the match is weak. Some rows have no size entry. The others give once, few or many, or a class for an expanded clone.

TRBV5-1,TRBJ2-1,14,NA,TRBD2,CASSLPRGVSEQFF,TGCGCCAGCAGCTTACCACGGGGGGTGAGTGAGCAGTTCTTC
TRBV7-9,TRBJ2-7,14,NA,NA,CASSPWGVDYEQYF,TGTGCCAGCAGCCCCTGGGGGGTAGACTACGAGCAGTACTTC
TRBV20-1,TRBJ1-5,14,NA,NA,CSARDRRGNQPQHF,TGCAGTGCTAGAGACAGGAGGGGCAATCAGCCCCAGCATTTT
TRBV18,TRBJ2-5,17,few,TRBD1,CASSPPVGQGVKETQYF,TGTGCCAGCTCACCACCAGTCGGGCAGGGGGTCAAAGAGACCCAGTACTTC
TRBV10-3,TRBJ2-3,14,NA,TRBD2,CAIRTSGGTDTQYF,TGTGCCATCAGGACTAGCGGGGGCACAGATACGCAGTATTTT
TRBV4-3,TRBJ2-5,14,few,TRBD2,CASSQEPGGETQYF,TGCGCCAGCAGCCAAGAGCCGGGAGGGGAGACCCAGTACTTC
TRBV10-2,TRBJ2-3,16,NA,TRBD2,CASSRRTSFFTDTQYF,TGTGCCAGCAGTCGACGGACTAGCTTCTTCACAGATACGCAGTATTTT
TRBV5-1,TRBJ1-5,15,NA,NA,CASSLNGAGYQPQHF,TGCGCCAGCAGCTTGAACGGGGCAGGGTATCAGCCCCAGCATTTT
TRBV29-1,TRBJ2-1,13,few,TRBD1,CSVLGQPNNEQFF,TGCAGCGTGTTGGGACAGCCGAACAATGAGCAGTTCTTC
TRBV6-2/TRBV6-3,TRBJ2-7,14,few,NA,CASSYNGESYEQYF,TGTGCCAGCAGTTATAACGGGGAAAGCTACGAGCAGTACTTC
TRBV9,TRBJ2-3,15,NA,TRBD1,CASSVEAGGKDTQYF,TGTGCCAGCAGCGTAGAGGCAGGGGGTAAAGATACGCAGTATTTT
TRBV30,TRBJ2-6,14,NA,NA,CAWNGVRGANVLTF,TGTGCCTGGAACGGAGTGAGGGGGGCCAACGTCCTGACTTTC
TRBV5-5,TRBJ2-5,14,few,TRBD1,CASSSWTGTETQYF,TGTGCCAGCAGCTCCTGGACAGGGACAGAGACCCAGTACTTC
TRBV6-2/TRBV6-3,TRBJ2-1,14,NA,TRBD1,CASSQGQIINEQFF,TGTGCCAGCAGTCAGGGACAGATAATCAATGAGCAGTTCTTC
TRBV14,TRBJ2-1,13,many,NA,CASSQDSYNEQFF,TGTGCCAGCAGCCAAGACAGCTACAATGAGCAGTTCTTC
TRBV4-1,TRBJ2-7,13,many,NA,CASSQDPDREQYF,TGCGCCAGCAGCCAAGACCCGGACCGAGAGCAGTACTTC
TRBV20-1,TRBJ2-7,15,NA,NA,CSARDHSGSSYEQYF,TGCAGTGCTAGAGATCACTCCGGATCTTCCTACGAGCAGTACTTC
TRBV3-1,TRBJ2-5,14,NA,TRBD1,CASSHRQGLETQYF,TGTGCCAGCAGCCATAGACAGGGTCTGGAGACCCAGTACTTC
TRBV3-1,TRBJ1-3,17,many,NA,CASSHDATAASGNTIYF,TGTGCCAGCAGCCACGATGCCACAGCAGCCTCTGGAAACACCATATATTTT
TRBV20-1,TRBJ2-7,15,many,TRBD1,CSARSPGGSIYEQYF,TGCAGTGCTAGGTCACCAGGGGGTTCTATCTACGAGCAGTACTTC
TRBV12-3/TRBV12-4,TRBJ1-2,13,NA,NA,CASSFGQLGGYTF,TGTGCCAGCAGTTTCGGGCAGCTCGGGGGCTACACCTTC
TRBV3-1,TRBJ1-3,17,few,NA,CASSQHRRLGSGNTIYF,TGTGCCAGCAGCCAACACAGGCGTCTGGGATCTGGAAACACCATATATTTT
TRBV25-1,TRBJ2-1,13,few,NA,CASISGTYNEQFF,TGTGCCAGCATATCAGGGACCTACAATGAGCAGTTCTTC
TRBV12-3/TRBV12-4,TRBJ1-1,15,NA,NA,CASSLQDSLNTEAFF,TGTGCCAGCAGTTTACAGGACAGCTTGAACACTGAAGCTTTCTTT